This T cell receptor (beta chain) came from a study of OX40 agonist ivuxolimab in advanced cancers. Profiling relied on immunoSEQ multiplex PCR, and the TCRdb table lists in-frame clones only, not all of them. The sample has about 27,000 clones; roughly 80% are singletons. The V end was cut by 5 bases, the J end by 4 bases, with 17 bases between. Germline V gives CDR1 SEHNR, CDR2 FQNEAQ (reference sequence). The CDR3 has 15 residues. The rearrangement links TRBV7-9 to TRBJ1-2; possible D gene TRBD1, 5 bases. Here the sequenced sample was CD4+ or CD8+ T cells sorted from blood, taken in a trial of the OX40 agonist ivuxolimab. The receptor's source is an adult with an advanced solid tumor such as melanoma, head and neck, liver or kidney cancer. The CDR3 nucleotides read TGTGCCAGCAGCCCCGGGGGAGGGAGCATCTATGGCTACACCTTC. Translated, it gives CASSPGGGSIYGYTF.